This paragraph reports one T cell receptor beta chain. The antigen is unknown. At one end, the junction sequence differs from germline, possibly due to a read error. The CDR3 is 17 amino acids. Germline V lookup: CDR1 SGHRS, CDR2 YFSETQ. The data belong to a study of cytomegalovirus exposure and HLA in healthy donors. Vbeta (60) and Jbeta (13) primers were used in the PCR. Measured with immunoSEQ multiplex PCR; TCRdb has only the in-frame clones, and not every one. The listing records some 62,000 clones. Study results and caveats: The authors considered a cluster of highly shared sequence variants likely to be a sequencing artifact. Later analysis revealed greater clonal expansion in HLA-associated TCR beta chains than in equally common others. The listing of 150 to 200 TCR beta chains classed them as cytomegalovirus-associated. Accurate HLA-A and HLA-B prediction from TCR beta sequences was reported for most subjects.

The J gene is TRBJ2-1, the V gene TRBV5-1; perhaps TRBD1 as D (6 bases). The sequence derives from a man under 40 in good health and CMV-seropositive. The sample comprised PBMCs. The CDR3 loop is CASSVGPGDGSDNEQFF. DNA for the CDR3: TGCGCCAGCAGCGTGGGCCCAGGGGATGGCTCCGACAATGAGCAGTTCTTC.